This T cell receptor beta chain was captured in a study of CD8 T cells in Susac syndrome. Germline V lookup: CDR1 SGDLS, CDR2 YYNGEE. The germline V and J ends were trimmed by 3 bases and 3 bases, with 18 bases remaining between them. The CDR3 is made up of 16 amino acids. Reverse transcription of about 0.5 to 1 ug RNA was carried out with random hexamers. Amplification of TCR beta CDR3 used immunoSEQ multiplex PCR across 54 Vbeta and 13 Jbeta. Each CDR3 protein gets one entry after TCRdb re-called the immunoSEQ multiplex PCR reads with MiXCR. The sample has about 150,000 distinct CDR3 sequences; over 85% are singletons.

The receptor comes from a human donor with multiple sclerosis. The sample taken for sequencing was CD8+ T cells from PBMCs. The chain has TRBV9 and TRBJ1-2, with a tentative D call TRBD1 (5 bases). CDR3 sequence (DNA): TGTGCCAGCAGCGCCCAGGTGTCCGGGACGGACTATGGCTACACCTTC. Its protein is CASSAQVSGTDYGYTF.